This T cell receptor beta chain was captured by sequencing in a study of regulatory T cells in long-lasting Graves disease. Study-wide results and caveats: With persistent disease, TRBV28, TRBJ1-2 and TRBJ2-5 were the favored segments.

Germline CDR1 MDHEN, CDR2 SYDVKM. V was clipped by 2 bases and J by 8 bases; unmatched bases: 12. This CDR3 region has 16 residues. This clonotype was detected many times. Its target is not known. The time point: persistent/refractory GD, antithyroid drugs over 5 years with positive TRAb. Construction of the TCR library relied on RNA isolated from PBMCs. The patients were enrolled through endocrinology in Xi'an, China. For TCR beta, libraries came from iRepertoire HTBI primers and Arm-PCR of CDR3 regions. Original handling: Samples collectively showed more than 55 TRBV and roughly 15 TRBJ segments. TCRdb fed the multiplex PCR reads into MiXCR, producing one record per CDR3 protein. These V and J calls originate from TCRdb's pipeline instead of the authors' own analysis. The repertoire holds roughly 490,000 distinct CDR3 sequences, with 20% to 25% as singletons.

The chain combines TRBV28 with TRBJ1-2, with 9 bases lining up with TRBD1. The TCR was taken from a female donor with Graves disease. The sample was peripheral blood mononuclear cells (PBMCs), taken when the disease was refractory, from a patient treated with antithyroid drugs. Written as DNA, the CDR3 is TGTGCCAGCAGTTTAACCTCCGGGACAGGGCTAGGCGGCTACACCTTC. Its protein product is CASSLTSGTGLGGYTF.